This T cell receptor beta chain was recovered during a study of CD8+ T cells in alopecia areata. Looking at the study overall: It was 6 to 18 months of tofacitinib, and then there were 6 months off drug. Study outcomes and limitations: Scalp sample sequencing also detects resident alphabeta T cells of normal skin.

V lost 2 bases to trimming and J lost 1 base; unmatched junction nucleotides: 10. Germline CDR1 and CDR2: GTSNPN and SVGIG (reference sequence). CDR3 length: 18 amino acids. The authors sorted CD4+ and CD8+ T cells from PBMCs. Following RNA extraction, reverse transcription yielded cDNA that acted as the sequencing template. The data were produced by immunoSEQ multiplex PCR, yet TCRdb's version contains in-frame clones alone and is incomplete. The sample contains 200,000 to 250,000 clones, 50% to 65% of which appear only once. This clone turned up a few times. Its antigen remains unknown. The receptor comes from a human donor with alopecia areata. The chain uses TRBV30 and TRBJ2-6; 8 nucleotides line up with TRBD1. Sample: CD4+ T cells sorted from blood, taken at week 0. This chain's CDR3 is CAWSNLRTGRSGANVLTF. In nucleotides, the CDR3 is TGTGCCTGGAGTAACCTTCGGACAGGGAGATCTGGGGCCAACGTCCTGACTTTC.